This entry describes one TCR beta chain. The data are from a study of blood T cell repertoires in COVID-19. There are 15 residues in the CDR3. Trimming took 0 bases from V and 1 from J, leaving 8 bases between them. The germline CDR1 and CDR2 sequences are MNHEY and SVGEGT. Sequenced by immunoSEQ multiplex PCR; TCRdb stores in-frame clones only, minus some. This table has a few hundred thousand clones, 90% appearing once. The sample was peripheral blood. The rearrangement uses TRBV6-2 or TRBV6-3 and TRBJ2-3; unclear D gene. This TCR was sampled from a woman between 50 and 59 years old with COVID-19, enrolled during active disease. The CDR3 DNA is TGTGCCAGCAGTTACTCCCGAACAGGCACAGATACGCAGTATTTT. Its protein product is CASSYSRTGTDTQYF.